This record concerns one T cell receptor (beta chain) sequence. The source of the sample is a study of technical replicates of blood from a few donors. V shed 4 bases and J shed 6 bases, with 12 bases lying between them. Germline V CDR1 and CDR2: SGHNT, YYREEE (reference sequence). The CDR3 runs 13 residues. Profiling relied on immunoSEQ multiplex PCR, and the TCRdb table lists in-frame clones only, not all of them. Of tens of thousands of clones in the sample, around 95% are singletons; the top ten hold approximately 0.24%. Sequences were obtained from T cells isolated from PBMCs. The V call is TRBV5-4, the J call TRBJ2-3; no clear D. The source is a human donor in good health. The CDR3 DNA sequence: TGTGCCAGCAGCCTGGAATTCGCGGATACGCAGTATTTT. As protein: CASSLEFADTQYF. Full variable domain (outside the CDR3, taken from reference TRBV5-4 and TRBJ2-3): ETGVTQSPTHLIKTRGQQVTLRCSSQSGHNTVSWYQQALGQGPQFIFQYYREEENGRGNFPPRFSGLQFPNYSSELNVNALELDDSALYLCASSLEFADTQYFGPGTRLTVL.